This T cell receptor (beta chain) appears in the sequencing data of a study of blood T cell repertoires in COVID-19. About the study: Samples came from the United States, Italy and Spain, spanning acute and convalescent COVID-19. Sources were T cells, B-cell-depleted T cells, or PBMCs; the material itself was cDNA or gDNA.

V was clipped by 4 bases and J by 5 bases; unmatched bases: 14. Germline assignment: CDR1 MDHEN and CDR2 SYDVKM. This CDR3 has 17 amino acids. Authors' data handling: Amplified reference gene primers provided the basis for estimating nucleated cell counts. Data came from immunoSEQ multiplex PCR; TCRdb stores just in-frame clones and leaves some out. V, J and clone size were drawn from that table, and D and trimming were deduced from the DNA. The data contain 200,000 to 300,000 clones, roughly 80% of them singletons. The sequence derives from an older woman with active or convalescent COVID-19. This rearrangement joins TRBV28 to TRBJ1-5; 7 nucleotides line up with TRBD1. The sample taken for sequencing was peripheral blood. CDR3 sequence reads: CASSSTLRDRADQPQHF. CDR3 DNA: TGTGCCAGCAGTTCCACCTTACGAGACAGGGCCGATCAGCCCCAGCATTTT.